This T cell receptor beta chain was identified during a study of blood T cell repertoires in COVID-19. Germline V gene data show CDR1 as ENHRY and CDR2 as SYGVKD. Trimming took off 3 bases at V and 6 bases at J, with 14 bases between the two ends. The CDR3 is 15 residues long. As originally analysed: Estimated nucleated cell counts came from reference gene primer amplification. Measured with immunoSEQ multiplex PCR; TCRdb has only the in-frame clones, and not every one. The DNA gave D and trimming, while V, J and clone size come from that table. The table lists roughly 200,000 clones, roughly four fifths of them singletons.

This chain uses TRBV10-3 with TRBJ2-2, with a weak D call TRBD2 (6 bases). The sequenced sample consisted of peripheral blood. The TCR sequence derives from a woman in her forties with COVID-19, enrolled during active disease. The CDR3 loop reads CAISDGSRRAGELFF. The CDR3 DNA reads as TGTGCCATCAGTGACGGTAGTAGGAGGGCCGGGGAGCTGTTTTTT.